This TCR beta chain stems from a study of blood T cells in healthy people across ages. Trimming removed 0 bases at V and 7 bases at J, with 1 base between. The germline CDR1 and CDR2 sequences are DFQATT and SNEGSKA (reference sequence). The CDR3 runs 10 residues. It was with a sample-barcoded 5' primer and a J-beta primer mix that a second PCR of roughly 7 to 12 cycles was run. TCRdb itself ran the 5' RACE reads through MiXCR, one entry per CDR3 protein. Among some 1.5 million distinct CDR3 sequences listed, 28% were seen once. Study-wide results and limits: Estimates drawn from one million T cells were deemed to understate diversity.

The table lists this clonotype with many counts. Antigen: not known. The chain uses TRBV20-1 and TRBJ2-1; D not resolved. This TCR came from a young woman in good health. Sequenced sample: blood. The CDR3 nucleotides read TGCAGTGCTAGAGATAATGAGCAGTTCTTC. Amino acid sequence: CSARDNEQFF.